What follows are 26 T cell receptor beta chains derived from one specimen sequenced in a study of cytomegalovirus exposure and HLA in healthy donors. Measured with immunoSEQ multiplex PCR; TCRdb has only the in-frame clones, and not every one. The sample yields 210,000 or so clones, around 90% seen once. The material sequenced was PBMCs. These receptors all come from a woman younger than 30 in good health and CMV-seronegative.

CDR3 bases: TGCGCCAGCAGCGCCCTTGGACAGCTTGAAGCTTTCTTT. Translated: CASSALGQLEAFF. This sequence joins TRBV10-1 and TRBJ1-1; TRBD1 is a possible D gene (6 bases). This CDR3 is 13 amino acids long. The ends were cut back, 6 bases at V and 7 bases at J, with 15 bases in the middle. Germline V gene data show CDR1 as WNHNN and CDR2 as SYGVQD (reference sequence).

V is TRBV5-1 and J is TRBJ2-7; 9 bases line up with TRBD1. This CDR3 contains 16 residues. Germline V gene sequence: CDR1 SGHRS, CDR2 YFSETQ. Trimming removed 3 bases from V and 5 bases from J; junction bases left unmatched: 12. The CDR3 sequence is CASSSLPDRGNDEQYF. The CDR3 DNA follows: TGCGCCAGCAGCTCCCTCCCGGACAGGGGAAATGACGAGCAGTACTTC.

This clone has just one count. The chain employs TRBV27 and TRBJ2-3; 7 nucleotides match TRBD1. The CDR3 loop spans 15 amino acids. The J segment lost 2 bases and the V segment lost 5 bases, leaving 7 bases of the junction unmatched. From germline, CDR1 is MNHEY and CDR2 SMNVEV (reference sequence). CDR3 bases: TGTGCCAGCAGTAACCCGACAGGGAACACAGATACGCAGTATTTT. It translates to CASSNPTGNTDTQYF.

CDR3 in amino acids: CASSWTSGRVSEQYF. The CDR3 DNA sequence: TGTGCCAGCAGCTGGACTAGCGGGAGAGTTAGCGAGCAGTACTTC. The genes are TRBV7-2 and TRBJ2-7, with 13 nucleotides matching TRBD2. V was pared by 4 bases and J by 6 bases, with 6 bases of the junction left unmatched. Germline CDR1 SGHTA, CDR2 FQGNSA. This CDR3 is 15 amino acids long. Filled out from reference TRBV7-2 and TRBJ2-7, the complete variable domain reads GAGVSQSPSNKVTEKGKDVELRCDPISGHTALYWYRQSLGQGLEFLIYFQGNSAPDKSGLPSDRFSAERTGGSVSTLTIQRTQQEDSAVYLCASSWTSGRVSEQYFGPGTRLTVT.

The J gene is TRBJ2-7, the V gene TRBV27; 12 positions match TRBD2. Germline trimming cut 3 bases from V and 5 bases from J; bases unmatched to any gene: 20. CDR1 and CDR2 from the germline V gene are MNHEY and SMNVEV (reference sequence). This CDR3 contains 20 residues. The CDR3 DNA reads as TGTGCCAGCAGTTTTCACCCCCAAAGGACTAGCGGGACTAGTTTCCACGAGCAGTACTTC. This codes for CASSFHPQRTSGTSFHEQYF.

V gene TRBV10-3 combines with J gene TRBJ2-1; D gene uncertain. The CDR3 is 14 residues long. V shed 3 bases and J shed 7 bases, with 13 bases lying between them. The germline V gene has CDR1 ENHRY and CDR2 SYGVKD. CDR3 amino acids: CAISDVGARNEQFF. The CDR3 bases are TGTGCCATCAGTGACGTGGGCGCAAGGAATGAGCAGTTCTTC.

The V gene is TRBV28, the J gene TRBJ2-7, with 8 nucleotides matching TRBD1. Germline CDR1 MDHEN, CDR2 SYDVKM. With 2 bases clipped from V and 5 bases from J, the junction kept 11 bases outside the gene matches. The CDR3 has 16 amino acids. Here the CDR3 reads CASSLLFGQGSHEQYF. In DNA form, the CDR3 reads TGTGCCAGCAGTTTACTTTTCGGACAGGGCTCACACGAGCAGTACTTC.

This chain links TRBV2 with TRBJ1-4; no clear D gene. V lost 4 bases to trimming and J lost 15 bases, with 21 bases between them. The CDR3 contains 14 residues. Germline CDR1 and CDR2: SNHLY and FYNNEI. CDR3 residues: CASSGGISPHTVFF. In nucleotides, the CDR3 is TGTGCCAGCAGTGGCGGAATTTCACCTCATACGGTGTTTTTT. Based on the CDR3 plus reference TRBV2 and TRBJ1-4, the full variable domain is EPEVTQTPSHQVTQMGQEVILRCVPISNHLYFYWYRQILGQKVEFLVSFYNNEISEKSEIFDDQFSVERPDGSNFTLKIRSTKLEDSAMYFCASSGGISPHTVFFGSGTQLSVL.

The gene calls are TRBV30 and TRBJ2-5; 12 bases are shared with TRBD2. The V gene end was trimmed by 1 base and the J gene end by 4 bases; junction bases not matched to a gene: 13. Germline V CDR1 and CDR2: GTSNPN, SVGIG (reference sequence). The CDR3 totals 18 residues. The CDR3 sequence: CAWSDFDGLAGGGETQYF. For the CDR3, the DNA is TGTGCCTGGAGTGACTTTGATGGGCTAGCGGGAGGGGGAGAGACCCAGTACTTC.

The chain combines TRBV19 with TRBJ2-6, with D tentatively TRBD1 (6 bases). Germline assignment: CDR1 LNHDA and CDR2 SQIVND (reference sequence). There are 15 residues in the CDR3. Trimming stripped 6 bases from V and 0 bases from J, with 9 bases between. CDR3 DNA: TGTGCCAGTAGAGGGGGTAGCTCTGGGGCCAACGTCCTGACTTTC. Protein product: CASRGGSSGANVLTF. Supplemented by reference TRBV19 and TRBJ2-6, the full variable domain reads DGGITQSPKYLFRKEGQNVTLSCEQNLNHDAMYWYRQDPGQGLRLIYYSQIVNDFQKGDIAEGYSVSREKKESFPLTVTSAQKNPTAFYLCASRGGSSGANVLTFGAGSRLTVL.

V gene TRBV2 combines with J gene TRBJ2-7; 9 bases agree with TRBD2. The CDR3 has 14 amino acids. Trimming at V came to 5 bases and at J to 4 bases, leaving 6 bases not matched to a gene. CDR1 is SNHLY and CDR2 is FYNNEI in the germline V gene. CDR3 in amino acids: CASSPEGLAYEQYF. Written as DNA, the CDR3 is TGTGCCAGCAGTCCCGAAGGACTAGCGTACGAGCAGTACTTC.

This chain joins TRBV2 and TRBJ2-1; 11 nucleotides match TRBD2. Germline CDR1 reads SNHLY; CDR2 reads FYNNEI. This CDR3 has 15 amino acids. Trimming at V came to 7 bases and at J to 7 bases, leaving 9 bases not matched to a gene. Here the CDR3 DNA reads TGTGCCAGCACCCCACTAGCGGGAGCAAGAAATGAGCAGTTCTTC. Its translation is CASTPLAGARNEQFF.

The chain joins TRBV5-1 to TRBJ2-1, with 14 bases that match TRBD2. Germline V gives CDR1 SGHRS, CDR2 YFSETQ. The CDR3 length is 16 residues. V lost 3 bases and J lost 10; bases outside the gene matches: 9. The CDR3 here is CASSWGTSGRYEEQFF. The CDR3 nucleotides are TGCGCCAGCAGCTGGGGGACTAGCGGGAGATACGAGGAGCAGTTCTTC.

The V and J genes are TRBV7-9 and TRBJ2-1; no firm D call. The CDR3 spans 16 residues. Per germline, CDR1 SEHNR and CDR2 FQNEAQ (reference sequence). V dropped 5 bases and J dropped 0 bases, with 14 bases sitting between them. CDR3 residues: CASSPSSSSSYNEQFF. In DNA, the CDR3 is TGTGCCAGCAGCCCGAGTAGCTCGAGCTCCTACAATGAGCAGTTCTTC. Supplemented by reference TRBV7-9 and TRBJ2-1, the full variable domain reads DTGVSQNPRHKITKRGQNVTFRCDPISEHNRLYWYRQTLGQGPEFLTYFQNEAQLEKSRLLSDRFSAERPKGSFSTLEIQRTEQGDSAMYLCASSPSSSSSYNEQFFGPGTRLTVL.

This chain connects TRBV2 to TRBJ1-5, with 7 bases identical to TRBD1. Germline V gene lookup returns CDR1 SNHLY and CDR2 FYNNEI. V lost 3 bases and J lost 7; bases outside the gene matches: 9. The CDR3 length is 15 residues. The CDR3 region has the DNA TGTGCCAGCAGTGACGAGATCCAGGGGGACCAGCCCCAGCATTTT. Protein product: CASSDEIQGDQPQHF.

CDR3 residues: CASSTRLAETQSYEQYF. The CDR3 DNA reads as TGTGCCAGTAGTACCCGACTAGCGGAAACACAATCCTACGAGCAGTACTTC. V is TRBV19 and J is TRBJ2-7; 9 nucleotides line up with TRBD2. Per the germline V gene, CDR1 is LNHDA and CDR2 is SQIVND (reference sequence). After removal of 4 bases from V and 1 base from J, the junction contained 11 bases not matched to a gene. The length of the CDR3 is 17 residues.

This clone has just a few counts. V gene TRBV27 combines with J gene TRBJ1-4; D unresolved. V was shortened by 4 bases and J by 8 bases, with 20 bases between the two germline ends. Germline V gives CDR1 MNHEY, CDR2 SMNVEV (reference sequence). CDR3 length equals 16 residues. The CDR3: CASSSLGSGFGEKLFF. The DNA for the CDR3 is TGTGCCAGCAGTTCGCTGGGGTCGGGGTTCGGCGAAAAACTGTTTTTT.

The chain combines TRBV6-5 with TRBJ1-2; perhaps TRBD1 as D (6 bases). CDR1 MNHEY and CDR2 SVGAGI come from the germline V gene. V was trimmed by 6 bases and J by 4 bases, leaving 12 bases between them. CDR3 length: 13 residues. In nucleotides, the CDR3 is TGTGCCAGCAGCCGAGACAGGTTCTATGGCTACACCTTC. Translation: CASSRDRFYGYTF.

The chain employs TRBV4-2 and TRBJ2-2, with TRBD2 matching over 14 bases. Germline trimming cut 4 bases from V and 6 bases from J; bases unmatched to any gene: 7. There are 17 residues in the CDR3. Germline V gives CDR1 LGHNA, CDR2 YNFKEQ. CDR3 bases: TGTGCCAGCAGCCCGGTCGGGACTAGCGGGAGTGCCGGGGAGCTGTTTTTT. Amino acid sequence: CASSPVGTSGSAGELFF.

In this sample, this clone turned up a few times. This sample also contains other DNA sequences that code for the same CDR3. The V gene is TRBV6-5, the J gene TRBJ2-7; D is possibly TRBD1 (5 bases). The CDR3 has 12 residues. Germline-derived CDR1 and CDR2 are MNHEY and SVGAGI. Trimming stripped 6 bases from V and 4 bases from J, with 10 bases between. CDR3 DNA sequence: TGTGCCAGCAGCCGAAGGGGTTACGAGCAGTACTTC. Its protein product is CASSRRGYEQYF.

The chain combines TRBV7-8 with TRBJ2-1; TRBD2 is a possible D gene (6 bases). Germline CDR1 and CDR2: SGHVS and FQNEAQ. CDR3 length: 14 residues. V was cut by 4 bases and J by 7 bases, with 14 bases left in between. CDR3 loop: CASSSRWGRNEQFF. Written as DNA, the CDR3 is TGTGCCAGCAGCTCGAGATGGGGGAGGAATGAGCAGTTCTTC.

CDR3 sequence: CASSASGTSTDTQYF. Written as DNA, the CDR3 is TGTGCCAGCAGCGCCTCCGGGACTAGCACAGATACGCAGTATTTT. J is TRBJ2-3 and V is TRBV9; D perhaps matches TRBD2 (6 bases). Germline loops: CDR1 SGDLS, CDR2 YYNGEE. The CDR3 extends over 15 amino acids. The V end lost 3 bases, the J end lost 0 bases, and 11 bases lay between the germline ends.

The rearrangement links TRBV5-6 to TRBJ1-5, with unresolved D. Trimming cost V 2 bases and J 4 bases, with 10 bases left between them. This CDR3 has 14 amino acids. The V gene's germline CDR1 is SGHDT and CDR2 YYEEEE. In nucleotides, the CDR3 is TGTGCCAGCAGCTTTGGTGGCAGAAATCAGCCCCAGCATTTT. Translated, it gives CASSFGGRNQPQHF.

The gene calls are TRBV9 and TRBJ2-7; the match to TRBD2 covers 7 bases. Trimming at V came to 4 bases and at J to 3 bases, leaving 7 bases not matched to a gene. CDR3 length equals 14 residues. Germline V gives CDR1 SGDLS, CDR2 YYNGEE. CDR3 residues: CASSLGGTDYEQYF. Here the CDR3 DNA reads TGTGCCAGCAGCCTCGGGGGGACGGACTACGAGCAGTACTTC.

The V call is TRBV4-2, the J call TRBJ2-7; 13 bases map to TRBD2. Trimming removed 1 base from V and 5 bases from J; junction bases left unmatched: 8. Looked up from germline, CDR1 is LGHNA and CDR2 is YNFKEQ. There are 17 residues in the CDR3. The DNA for the CDR3 is TGTGCCAGCAGCCAAGCCCTAACTAGCGGGAGGGTCAACGAGCAGTACTTC. Protein product: CASSQALTSGRVNEQYF.

The V gene is TRBV6-5, the J gene TRBJ1-2; D is uncertain. Germline lookup yields CDR1 MNHEY and CDR2 SVGAGI. The germline V and J ends were trimmed by 2 bases and 0 bases, with 4 bases remaining between them. The CDR3 sequence is 13 residues long. This chain's CDR3 is CASSYGPNYGYTF. Written as DNA, the CDR3 is TGTGCCAGCAGTTACGGGCCTAACTATGGCTACACCTTC.